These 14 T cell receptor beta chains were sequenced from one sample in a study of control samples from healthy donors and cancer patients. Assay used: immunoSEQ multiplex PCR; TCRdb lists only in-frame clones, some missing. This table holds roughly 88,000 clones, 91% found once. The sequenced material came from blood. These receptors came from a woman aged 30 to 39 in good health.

The CDR3 DNA follows: TGTGCCAGCAGCCCTTCCGAGGCTGTCTTTCAAGAGACCCAGTACTTC. Amino acids: CASSPSEAVFQETQYF. The rearrangement joins TRBV3-1 (or the pseudogene TRBV3-2) to TRBJ2-5; D is unclear. In germline, CDR1 is LGHDT, CDR2 YNNKEL (reference sequence). V was pared by 4 bases and J by 2 bases, with 17 bases between. The CDR3 consists of 16 residues.

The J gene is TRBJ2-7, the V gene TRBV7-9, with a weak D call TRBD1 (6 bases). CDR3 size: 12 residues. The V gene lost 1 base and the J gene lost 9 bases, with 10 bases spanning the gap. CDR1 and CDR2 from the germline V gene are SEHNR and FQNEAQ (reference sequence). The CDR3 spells CASSLDHRVQYF. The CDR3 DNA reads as TGTGCCAGCAGCTTAGACCACAGGGTGCAGTACTTC.

This CDR3 is CASSIAGTPGNEQFF. CDR3 bases: TGTGCCAGCAGCATCGCCGGGACTCCCGGGAATGAGCAGTTCTTC. The chain uses TRBV3-1 (or the pseudogene TRBV3-2) and TRBJ2-1, with D perhaps TRBD2 (6 bases). The CDR3 runs 15 residues. Germline loops: CDR1 LGHDT, CDR2 YNNKEL (reference sequence). The ends were cut back, 5 bases at V and 7 bases at J, with 18 bases in the middle.

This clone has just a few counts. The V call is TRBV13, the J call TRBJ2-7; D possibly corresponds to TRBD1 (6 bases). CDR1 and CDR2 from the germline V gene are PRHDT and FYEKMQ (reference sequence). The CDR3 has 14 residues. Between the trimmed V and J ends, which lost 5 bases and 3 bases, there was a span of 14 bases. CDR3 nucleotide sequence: TGTGCCAGCAGCGAATCGGGACAATTCTACGAGCAGTACTTC. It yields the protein CASSESGQFYEQYF.

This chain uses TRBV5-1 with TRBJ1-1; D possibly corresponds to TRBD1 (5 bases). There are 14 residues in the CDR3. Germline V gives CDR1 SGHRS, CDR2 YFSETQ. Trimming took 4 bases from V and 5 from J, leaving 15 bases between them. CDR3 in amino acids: CASSATGAGTEAFF. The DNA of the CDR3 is TGCGCCAGCAGCGCCACAGGAGCGGGGACTGAAGCTTTCTTT. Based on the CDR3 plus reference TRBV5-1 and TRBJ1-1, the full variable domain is KAGVTQTPRYLIKTRGQQVTLSCSPISGHRSVSWYQQTPGQGLQFLFEYFSETQRNKGNFPGRFSGRQFSNSRSEMNVSTLELGDSALYLCASSATGAGTEAFFGQGTRLTVV.

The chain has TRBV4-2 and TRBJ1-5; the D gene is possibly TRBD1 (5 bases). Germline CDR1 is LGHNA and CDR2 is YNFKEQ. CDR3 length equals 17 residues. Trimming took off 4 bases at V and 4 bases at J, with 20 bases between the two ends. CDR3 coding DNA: TGTGCCAGCAGCCTAGATAGGGGTCAGGCAGGGAATCAGCCCCAGCATTTT. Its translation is CASSLDRGQAGNQPQHF.

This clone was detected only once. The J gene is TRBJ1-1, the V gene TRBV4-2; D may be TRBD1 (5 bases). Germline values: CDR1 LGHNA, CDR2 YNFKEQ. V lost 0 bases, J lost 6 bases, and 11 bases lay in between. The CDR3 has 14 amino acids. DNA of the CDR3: TGTGCCAGCAGCCAAGAGCGTAGCAGGGCTGAAGCTTTCTTT. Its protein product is CASSQERSRAEAFF.

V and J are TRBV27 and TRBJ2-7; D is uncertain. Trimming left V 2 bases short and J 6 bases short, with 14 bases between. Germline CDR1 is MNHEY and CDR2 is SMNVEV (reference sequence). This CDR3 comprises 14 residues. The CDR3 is CASSLRASPSEQYF. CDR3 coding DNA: TGTGCCAGCAGTTTAAGGGCTTCCCCGAGCGAGCAGTACTTC.

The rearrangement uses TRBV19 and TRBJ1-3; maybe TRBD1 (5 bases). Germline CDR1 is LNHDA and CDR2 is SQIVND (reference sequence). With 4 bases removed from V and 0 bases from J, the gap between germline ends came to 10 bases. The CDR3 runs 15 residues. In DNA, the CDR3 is TGTGCCAGTAGTAAGACAGATACCTCTGGAAACACCATATATTTT. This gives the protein CASSKTDTSGNTIYF.

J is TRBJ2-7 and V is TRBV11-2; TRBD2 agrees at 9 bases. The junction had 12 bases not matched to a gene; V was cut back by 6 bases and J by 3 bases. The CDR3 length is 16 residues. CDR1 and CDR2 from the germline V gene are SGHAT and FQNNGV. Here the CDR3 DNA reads TGTGCCAGCAGAGGTCTCGCGGGAGGGCCGGGCTACGAGCAGTACTTC. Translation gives CASRGLAGGPGYEQYF.

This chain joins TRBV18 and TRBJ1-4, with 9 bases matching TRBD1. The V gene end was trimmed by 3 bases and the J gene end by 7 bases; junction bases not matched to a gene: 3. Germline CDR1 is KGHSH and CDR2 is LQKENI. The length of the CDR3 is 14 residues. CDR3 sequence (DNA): TGTGCCAGCTCACCTCGGACAGGGGTTGAAAAACTGTTTTTT. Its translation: CASSPRTGVEKLFF. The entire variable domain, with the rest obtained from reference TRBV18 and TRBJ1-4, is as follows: NAGVMQNPRHLVRRRGQEARLRCSPMKGHSHVYWYRQLPEEGLKFMVYLQKENIIDESGMPKERFSAEFPKEGPSILRIQQVVRGDSAAYFCASSPRTGVEKLFFGSGTQLSVL.

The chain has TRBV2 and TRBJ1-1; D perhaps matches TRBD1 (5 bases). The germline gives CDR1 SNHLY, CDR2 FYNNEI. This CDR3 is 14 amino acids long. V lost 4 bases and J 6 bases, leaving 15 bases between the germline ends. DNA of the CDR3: TGTGCCAGCAGTGGGGGGACCGGGGGGGCTGAAGCTTTCTTT. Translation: CASSGGTGGAEAFF.

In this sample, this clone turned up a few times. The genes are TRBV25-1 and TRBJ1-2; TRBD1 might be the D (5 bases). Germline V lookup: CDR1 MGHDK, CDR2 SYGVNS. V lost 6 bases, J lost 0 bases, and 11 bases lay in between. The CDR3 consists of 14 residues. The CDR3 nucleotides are TGTGCCAGCAGCACCCAGGGCTCTAACTATGGCTACACCTTC. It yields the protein CASSTQGSNYGYTF.

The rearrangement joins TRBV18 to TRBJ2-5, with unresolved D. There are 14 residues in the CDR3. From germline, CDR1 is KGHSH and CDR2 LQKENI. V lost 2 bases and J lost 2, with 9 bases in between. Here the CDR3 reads CASSPKDPQETQYF. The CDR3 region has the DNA TGTGCCAGCTCACCAAAGGACCCTCAAGAGACCCAGTACTTC.